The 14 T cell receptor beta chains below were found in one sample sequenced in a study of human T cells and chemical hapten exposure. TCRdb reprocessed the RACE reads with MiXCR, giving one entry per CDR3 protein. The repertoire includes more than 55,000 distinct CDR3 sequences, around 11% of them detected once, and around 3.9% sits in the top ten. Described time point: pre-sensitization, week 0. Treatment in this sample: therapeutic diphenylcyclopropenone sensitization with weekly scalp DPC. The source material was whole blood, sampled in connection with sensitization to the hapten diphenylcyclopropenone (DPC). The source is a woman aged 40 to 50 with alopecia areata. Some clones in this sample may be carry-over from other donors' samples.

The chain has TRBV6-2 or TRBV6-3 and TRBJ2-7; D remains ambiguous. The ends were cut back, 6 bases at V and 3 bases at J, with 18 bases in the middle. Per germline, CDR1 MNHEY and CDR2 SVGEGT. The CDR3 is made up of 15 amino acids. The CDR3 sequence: CASSTPGRTLYEQYF. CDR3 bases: TGTGCCAGCAGCACACCCGGACGGACCCTCTACGAGCAGTACTTC.

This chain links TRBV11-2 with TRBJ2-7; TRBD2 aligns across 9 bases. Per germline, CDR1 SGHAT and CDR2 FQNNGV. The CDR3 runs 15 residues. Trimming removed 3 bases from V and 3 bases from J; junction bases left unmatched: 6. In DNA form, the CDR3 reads TGTGCCAGCAGCTTGCTAGCGGGACCATACTACGAGCAGTACTTC. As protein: CASSLLAGPYYEQYF. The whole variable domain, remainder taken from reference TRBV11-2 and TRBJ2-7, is EAGVAQSPRYKIIEKRQSVAFWCNPISGHATLYWYQQILGQGPKLLIQFQNNGVVDDSQLPKDRFSAERLKGVDSTLKIQPAKLEDSAVYLCASSLLAGPYYEQYFGPGTRLTVT.

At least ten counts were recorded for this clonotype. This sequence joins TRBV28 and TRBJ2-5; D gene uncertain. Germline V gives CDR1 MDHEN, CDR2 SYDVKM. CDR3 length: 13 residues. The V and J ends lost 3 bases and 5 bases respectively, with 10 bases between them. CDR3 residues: CASSFTAAETQYF. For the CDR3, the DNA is TGTGCCAGCAGTTTTACGGCGGCGGAGACCCAGTACTTC.

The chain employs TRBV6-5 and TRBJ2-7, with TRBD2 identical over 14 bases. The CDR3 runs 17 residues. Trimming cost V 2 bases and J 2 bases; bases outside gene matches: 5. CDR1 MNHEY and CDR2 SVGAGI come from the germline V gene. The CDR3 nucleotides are TGTGCCAGCAGTTACCAGGGGACTAGCGGGGGAACCTACGAGCAGTACTTC. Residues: CASSYQGTSGGTYEQYF.

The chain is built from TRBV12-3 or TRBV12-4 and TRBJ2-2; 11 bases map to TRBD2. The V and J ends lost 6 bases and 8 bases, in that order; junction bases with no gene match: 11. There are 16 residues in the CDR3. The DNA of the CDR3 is TGTGCCAGCAGCCGCCGCTCACTAGCGGGAGAAGGGGAGCTGTTTTTT. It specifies CASSRRSLAGEGELFF.

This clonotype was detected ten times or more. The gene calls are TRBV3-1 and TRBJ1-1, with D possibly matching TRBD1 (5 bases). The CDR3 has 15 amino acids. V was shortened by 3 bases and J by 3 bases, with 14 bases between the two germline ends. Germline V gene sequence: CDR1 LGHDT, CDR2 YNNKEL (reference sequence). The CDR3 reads CASSHGGGEDTEAFF. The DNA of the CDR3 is TGTGCCAGCAGCCATGGGGGGGGTGAGGACACTGAAGCTTTCTTT.

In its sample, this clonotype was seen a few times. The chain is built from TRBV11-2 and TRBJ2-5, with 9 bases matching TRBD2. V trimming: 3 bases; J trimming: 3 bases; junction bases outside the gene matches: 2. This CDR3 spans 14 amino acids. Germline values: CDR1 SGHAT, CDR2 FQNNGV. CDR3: CASSFLAGEETQYF. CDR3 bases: TGTGCCAGCAGCTTTTTAGCGGGAGAAGAGACCCAGTACTTC.

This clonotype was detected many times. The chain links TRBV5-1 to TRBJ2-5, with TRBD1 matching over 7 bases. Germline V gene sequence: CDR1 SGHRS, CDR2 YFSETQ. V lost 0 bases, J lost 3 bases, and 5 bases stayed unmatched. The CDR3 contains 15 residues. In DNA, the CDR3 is TGCGCCAGCAGCTTGGAGGGGACAGTAGAAGAGACCCAGTACTTC. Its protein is CASSLEGTVEETQYF.

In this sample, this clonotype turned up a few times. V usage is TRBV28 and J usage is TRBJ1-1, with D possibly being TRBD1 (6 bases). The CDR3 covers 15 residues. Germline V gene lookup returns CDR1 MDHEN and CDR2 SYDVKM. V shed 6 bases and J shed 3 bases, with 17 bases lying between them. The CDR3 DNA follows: TGTGCCAGCAGAGGAGACAGGCTGGGGGACACTGAAGCTTTCTTT. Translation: CASRGDRLGDTEAFF.

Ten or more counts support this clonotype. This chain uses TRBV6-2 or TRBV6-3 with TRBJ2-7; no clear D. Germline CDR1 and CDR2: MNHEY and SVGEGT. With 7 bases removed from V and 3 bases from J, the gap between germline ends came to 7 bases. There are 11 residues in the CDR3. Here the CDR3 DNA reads TGTGCCAGCACCCACCTCTACGAGCAGTACTTC. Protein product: CASTHLYEQYF.

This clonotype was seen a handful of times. CDR3 residues: CASSPSGGTGGGQPQHF. The CDR3 nucleotides are TGTGCCAGCAGCCCTTCAGGCGGGACAGGGGGCGGGCAGCCCCAGCATTTT. The V call is TRBV7-9, the J call TRBJ1-5, with 12 bases lining up with TRBD1. The CDR3 is 17 residues long. Germline CDR1 SEHNR, CDR2 FQNEAQ (reference sequence). The V segment lost 5 bases and the J segment 7 bases; nucleotides outside the gene matches: 12.

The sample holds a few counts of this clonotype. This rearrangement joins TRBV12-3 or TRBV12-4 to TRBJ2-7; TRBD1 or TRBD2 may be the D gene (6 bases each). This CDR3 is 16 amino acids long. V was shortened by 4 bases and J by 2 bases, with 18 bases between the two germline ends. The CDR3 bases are TGTGCCAGCAGTTCACGGGGCGGGACATCCCCCTACGAGCAGTACTTC. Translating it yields CASSSRGGTSPYEQYF.

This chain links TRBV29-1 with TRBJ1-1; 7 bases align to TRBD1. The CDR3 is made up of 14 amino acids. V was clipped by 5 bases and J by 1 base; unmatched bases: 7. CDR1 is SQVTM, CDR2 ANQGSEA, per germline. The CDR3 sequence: CSVSGGGQNTEAFF. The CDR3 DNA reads TGCAGCGTTTCGGGAGGGGGCCAGAACACTGAAGCTTTCTTT.

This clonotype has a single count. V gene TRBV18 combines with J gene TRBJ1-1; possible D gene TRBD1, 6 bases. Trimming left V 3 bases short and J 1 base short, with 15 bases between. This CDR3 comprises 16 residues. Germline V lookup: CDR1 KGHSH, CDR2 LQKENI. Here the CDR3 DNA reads TGTGCCAGCTCACCCGGGGGCATTCGGGGGAACACTGAAGCTTTCTTT. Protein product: CASSPGGIRGNTEAFF.